This entry lists 32 T cell receptor beta chains sequenced from one sample in a study of blood T cells in healthy people across ages. A second PCR of roughly 7 to 11 cycles used a sample-barcoded 5' primer and a J-beta primer mix. MiXCR, applied by TCRdb to the 5' RACE reads, yields one record per CDR3 protein. The table lists more than 650,000 distinct CDR3 sequences, 25% to 30% of them singletons. The sample was also reused in another study, on T cells of mothers and their children.

Sequencing was carried out using blood. The source of these receptors is a boy aged 10-17 years in good health.

The CDR3 nucleotides are TGCGCCAGTTCTTCTCCGGGACAGAGAAACACCGGGGAGCTGTTTTTT. Protein: CASSSPGQRNTGELFF. The rearrangement uses TRBV5-1 and TRBJ2-2; 7 bases map to TRBD1. Germline loops: CDR1 SGHRS, CDR2 YFSETQ. This CDR3 is built from 16 residues. V lost 8 bases to trimming and J lost 2 bases; unmatched junction nucleotides: 12.

This clonotype was counted only a few times. The chain joins TRBV28 to TRBJ2-7, with unresolved D. Germline CDR1 reads MDHEN; CDR2 reads SYDVKM. CDR3 size: 13 residues. Trimming stripped 8 bases from V and 0 bases from J, with 11 bases between. The CDR3 here is CASLGLTSYEQYF. CDR3 DNA sequence: TGTGCCAGCCTGGGATTGACCTCCTACGAGCAGTACTTC.

The chain recombines TRBV3-1 with TRBJ2-6; unclear D gene. Per the germline V gene, CDR1 is LGHDT and CDR2 is YNNKEL (reference sequence). V lost 0 bases, J lost 2 bases, and 8 bases lay in between. The CDR3 loop spans 16 amino acids. Here the CDR3 reads CASSQDRVPGANVLTF. The CDR3 coding sequence is TGTGCCAGCAGCCAAGACCGCGTCCCTGGGGCCAACGTCCTGACTTTC.

This clonotype was counted only a few times. The J gene is TRBJ2-3, the V gene TRBV12-3 or TRBV12-4, with TRBD2 as a possible D gene (5 bases). This CDR3 has 11 amino acids. Trimming removed 6 bases from V and 9 bases from J, with 10 bases in between. This chain's CDR3 is CASRTRGTQYF. The CDR3 DNA reads TGTGCCAGCAGGACCCGGGGAACGCAGTATTTT.

The chain uses TRBV29-1 and TRBJ2-3; 7 bases align to TRBD1. Germline CDR1 is SQVTM and CDR2 is ANQGSEA. J lost 4 bases, V lost 0 bases, and 10 bases had no gene match. The CDR3 totals 16 residues. The CDR3 loop is CSVEDPRQGRPDTQYF. The CDR3 DNA sequence: TGCAGCGTTGAAGATCCCCGACAGGGACGACCAGATACGCAGTATTTT.

The rearrangement uses TRBV27 and TRBJ2-5; 7 bases fit TRBD1. V shed 4 bases, J shed 5 bases, and the junction held 10 bases outside the gene matches. CDR3 length: 15 amino acids. Germline CDR1 is MNHEY and CDR2 is SMNVEV (reference sequence). CDR3 coding DNA: TGTGCCAGCAGTTCCTCCCAGGGGGTTGGGGAGACCCAGTACTTC. Its translation is CASSSSQGVGETQYF.

V is TRBV3-1 and J is TRBJ2-5; D might be TRBD2 (6 bases). This CDR3 has 14 amino acids. Germline values: CDR1 LGHDT, CDR2 YNNKEL (reference sequence). V was shortened by 10 bases and J by 0 bases, with 15 bases between the two germline ends. DNA for the CDR3: TGTGCCATTTCGGACGGAGGGTACCAAGAGACCCAGTACTTC. The encoded protein is CAISDGGYQETQYF.

This clonotype turned up a few times. This chain joins TRBV12-3 or TRBV12-4 and TRBJ2-3; no clear D gene. The CDR3 has 13 residues. V was trimmed by 4 bases and J by 3 bases, leaving 8 bases between them. The CDR3 region has the DNA TGTGCCAGCAGTTGGGCTTTTACAGATACGCAGTATTTT. Its protein is CASSWAFTDTQYF.

This chain links TRBV30 with TRBJ2-4; D is ambiguous. The V gene lost 0 bases and the J gene lost 0 bases, with 12 bases spanning the gap. The germline V gene encodes CDR1 GTSNPN and CDR2 SVGIG (reference sequence). The CDR3 totals 16 residues. CDR3 sequence reads: CAWSVSPTVAKNIQYF. The CDR3 region has the DNA TGTGCCTGGAGTGTTTCCCCGACCGTAGCCAAAAACATTCAGTACTTC.

This clonotype was detected a few times. The chain employs TRBV5-1 and TRBJ2-5, with TRBD1 identical over 8 bases. CDR1 is SGHRS and CDR2 is YFSETQ in the germline V gene. V lost 1 base and J lost 4; bases outside the gene matches: 3. The CDR3 is made up of 14 amino acids. CDR3 sequence reads: CASSLNTGGETQYF. CDR3 nucleotide sequence: TGCGCCAGCAGCTTGAACACAGGGGGAGAGACCCAGTACTTC.

V and J are TRBV15 and TRBJ2-1, with TRBD2 matching 7 bases. CDR1 is LNHNV and CDR2 is YYDKDF in the germline V gene (reference sequence). The V segment lost 3 bases and the J segment 8 bases; nucleotides outside the gene matches: 4. The CDR3 extends over 13 amino acids. The CDR3 DNA sequence: TGTGCCACCAGCAGGACTAGCAGCGATGAGCAGTTCTTC. It specifies CATSRTSSDEQFF.

The CDR3 DNA is TGTGCCAGCAGTGGGGGCGAGACAGGGATCACGAACACTGAAGCTTTCTTT. Residues: CASSGGETGITNTEAFF. The chain has TRBV2 and TRBJ1-1, with TRBD1 identical over 7 bases. Germline V gives CDR1 SNHLY, CDR2 FYNNEI. The CDR3 sequence is 17 residues long. J lost 1 base, V lost 4 bases, and 12 bases had no gene match.

There are a few counts of this clonotype. The rearrangement links TRBV12-3 or TRBV12-4 to TRBJ1-2; 8 bases agree with TRBD1. This CDR3 region has 15 residues. J was trimmed by 12 bases and V by 3 bases; bases with no gene match: 15. Here the CDR3 reads CASSLQGANNYVHTF. The CDR3 nucleotides are TGTGCCAGCAGTTTGCAGGGGGCCAACAACTATGTCCACACCTTC.

This chain joins TRBV15 and TRBJ2-1; the D gene is possibly TRBD2 (5 bases). This CDR3 has 12 amino acids. Germline CDR1 reads LNHNV; CDR2 reads YYDKDF (reference sequence). V was clipped by 8 bases and J by 6 bases, with 11 bases between them. CDR3 sequence (DNA): TGTGCCACCTCCTATCGGGGCAATGAGCAGTTCTTC. Protein sequence: CATSYRGNEQFF.

This clonotype was found a few times. The genes are TRBV9 and TRBJ2-1, with D possibly being TRBD2 (5 bases). TRBJ2-5 explains the end of the DNA better; the J call may be wrong. CDR3 length equals 15 residues. Germline CDR1 and CDR2: SGDLS and YYNGEE. For the CDR3, the DNA is TGTGCCAGCAGCGTACGGGGTATCCTCCGTGAGACCCAGTACTTC. Translation: CASSVRGILRETQYF.

The V and J genes are TRBV12-3 or TRBV12-4 and TRBJ1-2, with D hard to call. V was cut by 3 bases and J by 6 bases, with 14 bases left in between. CDR3 size: 14 residues. CDR3 in amino acids: CASSFSLISDGYTF. CDR3 in DNA: TGTGCCAGCAGTTTCTCTCTTATATCAGATGGCTACACCTTC.

CDR3 bases: TGCAGTGCCCAAGTGAAAGGGGGCACTGAAGCTTTCTTT. Translated, it gives CSAQVKGGTEAFF. V and J are TRBV20-1 and TRBJ1-1; D is possibly TRBD1 (6 bases). V lost 6 bases and J 4 bases, leaving 15 bases between the germline ends. The CDR3 has 13 residues. Germline lookup yields CDR1 DFQATT and CDR2 SNEGSKA (reference sequence).

This clonotype was observed once. The chain joins TRBV25-1 to TRBJ2-3; TRBD1 agrees at 7 bases. This CDR3 region has 15 residues. Germline values: CDR1 MGHDK, CDR2 SYGVNS. The V gene end was trimmed by 3 bases and the J gene end by 3 bases; junction bases not matched to a gene: 6. The CDR3: CASSDATGKTDTQYF. Here the CDR3 DNA reads TGTGCCAGCAGTGACGCGACAGGGAAAACAGATACGCAGTATTTT.

This clonotype was picked up a small number of times. The V call is TRBV29-1, the J call TRBJ1-5, with TRBD1 as a possible D gene (5 bases). The CDR3 contains 17 residues. CDR1 SQVTM and CDR2 ANQGSEA come from the germline V gene. The V end was cut by 3 bases, the J end by 1 base, with 19 bases between. The CDR3 coding sequence is TGCAGCGTTGACCAATACACTCAGGGAGGGAGCAATCAGCCCCAGCATTTT. Its protein product is CSVDQYTQGGSNQPQHF.

This sequence joins TRBV9 and TRBJ2-5, with 9 bases that match TRBD1. CDR3 length: 15 amino acids. CDR1 is SGDLS, CDR2 YYNGEE, per germline. The ends lost 0 bases at V and 3 bases at J; junction bases unmatched: 3. The CDR3 here is CASSVEGTGKETQYF. The DNA for the CDR3 is TGTGCCAGCAGCGTAGAGGGGACAGGGAAAGAGACCCAGTACTTC.

This chain links TRBV5-5 with TRBJ2-7, with no clear D. Germline V gene sequence: CDR1 SGHKS, CDR2 YYEKEE (reference sequence). V gave up 2 bases and J gave up 9 bases, with 9 bases separating them. The length of the CDR3 is 11 residues. The CDR3 coding sequence is TGTGCCAGCAGCTTAAGTAACCCGCAGTACTTC. Encoded protein: CASSLSNPQYF.

This chain links TRBV2 with TRBJ1-2, with D unresolved. The germline CDR1 and CDR2 sequences are SNHLY and FYNNEI. Trimming stripped 9 bases from V and 4 bases from J, with 15 bases between. This CDR3 region has 13 residues. The CDR3 sequence: CAREEQLVYGYTF. The CDR3 DNA reads TGTGCCAGAGAAGAACAACTCGTCTATGGCTACACCTTC.

This clonotype showed up just once. The chain uses TRBV29-1 and TRBJ1-4, with D unresolved. The germline V and J ends were trimmed by 3 bases and 0 bases, with 5 bases remaining between them. Germline-derived CDR1 and CDR2 are SQVTM and ANQGSEA. The CDR3 sequence is 13 residues long. CDR3 region: CSVDGATNEKLFF. As DNA, the CDR3 is TGCAGCGTTGATGGTGCAACTAATGAAAAACTGTTTTTT.

The chain uses TRBV9 and TRBJ1-2; 7 positions match TRBD1. V lost 4 bases, J lost 8 bases, and 14 bases stayed unmatched. Germline CDR1 SGDLS, CDR2 YYNGEE. The CDR3 covers 15 residues. The CDR3 DNA reads TGTGCCAGCAGCCCCGGACAGGCGGGGGTGAACGGCTACACCTTC. Residues: CASSPGQAGVNGYTF.

J is TRBJ2-1 and V is TRBV7-6; a possible D gene is TRBD2 (6 bases). V was cut by 2 bases and J by 0 bases, with 8 bases left in between. The CDR3 covers 15 residues. The germline gives CDR1 SGHVS, CDR2 FNYEAQ. This CDR3 is CASSLNGGSYNEQFF. CDR3 DNA: TGTGCCAGCAGCTTAAACGGGGGCTCCTACAATGAGCAGTTCTTC.

This sequence joins TRBV20-1 and TRBJ2-1, with 12 bases matching TRBD2. Per germline, CDR1 DFQATT and CDR2 SNEGSKA (reference sequence). The CDR3 has 15 amino acids. V trimming: 1 base; J trimming: 9 bases; junction bases outside the gene matches: 7. For the CDR3, the DNA is TGCAGTGCTAGAGGGGGGACTAGCGGGTCGGGTGAGCAGTTCTTC. Its protein is CSARGGTSGSGEQFF.

The V and J genes are TRBV28 and TRBJ1-5; no definite D call. This CDR3 spans 16 amino acids. Trimming took 7 bases from V and 0 from J, leaving 16 bases between them. Germline loops: CDR1 MDHEN, CDR2 SYDVKM. This chain's CDR3 is CASKGFRRYSNQPQHF. DNA for the CDR3: TGTGCCAGCAAGGGATTTCGGAGGTATAGCAATCAGCCCCAGCATTTT.

This clonotype was seen a handful of times. The chain employs TRBV7-7 and TRBJ2-1; TRBD1 matches 8 bases. V shed 2 bases and J 5 bases; nucleotides not matched to a gene: 11. Germline CDR1 is SSHAT and CDR2 is FNYEAQ (reference sequence). The CDR3 totals 17 residues. The CDR3 DNA reads TGTGCCAGCAGCTTAAGGTTACAGGGGGAAGATAACAATGAGCAGTTCTTC. Protein product: CASSLRLQGEDNNEQFF.

This chain connects TRBV5-1 to TRBJ1-4; D call uncertain. This CDR3 has 14 amino acids. Germline assignment: CDR1 SGHRS and CDR2 YFSETQ. Trimming stripped 4 bases from V and 6 bases from J, with 13 bases between. This CDR3 reads CASSPGQKDEKLFF. CDR3 in DNA: TGCGCCAGCAGCCCGGGCCAAAAAGATGAAAAACTGTTTTTT.

Written as DNA, the CDR3 is TGCAGCGTTGCCGACAGTGCGGTGGGAAAAGGTGGCTACACCTTC. Translated: CSVADSAVGKGGYTF. This chain joins TRBV29-1 and TRBJ1-2; possibly TRBD1 for D (5 bases). V lost 4 bases to trimming and J lost 7 bases, with 22 bases between them. There are 15 residues in the CDR3. Germline assignment: CDR1 SQVTM and CDR2 ANQGSEA.

This clonotype has at least ten counts. This rearrangement joins TRBV12-3 or TRBV12-4 to TRBJ2-5; no definite D call. V dropped 5 bases and J dropped 2 bases, with 12 bases sitting between them. This CDR3 has 14 amino acids. CDR3 in DNA: TGTGCCAGCAGTCCTAACTCGGTACAAGAGACCCAGTACTTC. Amino acids: CASSPNSVQETQYF.

In this sample, this clonotype turned up a few times. This chain connects TRBV28 to TRBJ2-5; 8 bases match TRBD2. The J call may be in error: the DNA end matches TRBJ2-7 better. The CDR3 covers 15 residues. Germline assignment: CDR1 MDHEN and CDR2 SYDVKM. CDR3 region: CASRPLGLGSYEQYF. As DNA, the CDR3 is TGTGCCAGCAGACCCTTGGGACTAGGCTCCTACGAGCAGTACTTC.